The clone carrying this T cell receptor beta chain has a count of ten or more. Its antigen is not known. CDR1 DFQATT and CDR2 SNEGSKA come from the germline V gene (reference sequence). The CDR3 is made up of 14 amino acids. V trimming: 6 bases; J trimming: 7 bases; junction bases outside the gene matches: 14. The TCR library protocol attached unique molecular identifiers to the individual cDNA molecules. TCRdb analysed the 5' RACE reads with MiXCR anew, one entry per CDR3 protein. The top ten hold under 2.5% of the sample, which has about 100,000 distinct CDR3 sequences, about 13% seen once. These data originate in a study of early T cells in non-severe SARS-CoV-2 infection. As for the study in general: It was bulk RNA from unsorted whole blood that was sequenced, and the chains were unpaired. General study points: VDJdb matches were skewed toward anti-spike CD8 T cell responses.

This chain links TRBV20-1 with TRBJ1-1; 7 bases align to TRBD1. The receptor's source is an adult who was a healthcare worker with PCR-confirmed SARS-CoV-2 infection or an uninfected control (not recorded which). The sample was whole blood. CDR3 in amino acids: CSAQRSRTGVEAFF. CDR3 sequence (DNA): TGCAGTGCCCAAAGAAGCCGGACAGGCGTTGAAGCTTTCTTT.